Detailed here is one TCR beta chain. The CDR3 contains 13 residues. V dropped 8 bases and J dropped 2; count of bases not matched to a gene: 3. Germline lookup yields CDR1 MNHEY and CDR2 SVGAGI. The cohort excluded patients with autoimmune disease history or systemic immunosuppression. The source of the sample is a study of OX40 agonist ivuxolimab in advanced cancers. Turning to the study itself: Patients' therapy was ivuxolimab, an antibody that acts as an agonist of OX40 (CD134).

Generated by immunoSEQ multiplex PCR, the TCRdb table keeps only in-frame clones and is missing some. Of 80,000 to 100,000 clones detected, 94% appear once; the ten largest clones hold roughly 2.8%. The material sequenced was CD4+ or CD8+ T cells sorted from blood, taken in a trial of the OX40 agonist ivuxolimab. The TCR sequence derives from an adult with an advanced solid tumor such as melanoma, head and neck, liver or kidney cancer. The J gene is TRBJ1-5, the V gene TRBV6-5, with 7 bases matching TRBD1. Written as DNA, the CDR3 is TGTGCCAGCGCCGGACAGGGCAATCAGCCCCAGCATTTT. Residues: CASAGQGNQPQHF.